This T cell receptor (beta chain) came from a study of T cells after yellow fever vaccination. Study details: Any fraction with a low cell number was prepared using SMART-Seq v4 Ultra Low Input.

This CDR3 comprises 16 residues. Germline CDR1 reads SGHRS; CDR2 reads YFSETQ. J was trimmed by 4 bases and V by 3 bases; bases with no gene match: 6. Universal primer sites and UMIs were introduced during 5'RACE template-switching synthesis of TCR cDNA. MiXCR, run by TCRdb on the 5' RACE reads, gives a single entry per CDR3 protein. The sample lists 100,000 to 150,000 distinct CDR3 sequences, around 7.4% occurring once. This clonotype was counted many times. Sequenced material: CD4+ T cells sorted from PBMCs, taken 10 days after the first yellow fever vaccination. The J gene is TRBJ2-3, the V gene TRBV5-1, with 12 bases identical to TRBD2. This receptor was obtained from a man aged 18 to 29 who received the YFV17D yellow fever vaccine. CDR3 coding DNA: TGCGCCAGCAGCTCAGACCTAGCGGGGGGGCCAGATACGCAGTATTTT. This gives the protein CASSSDLAGGPDTQYF.